The present T cell receptor (beta chain) was sequenced within a study of blood T cell repertoires in COVID-19. The CDR3 is 14 residues long. Germline V CDR1 and CDR2: SGHVS, FQNEAQ. V was pared by 5 bases and J by 5 bases, with 7 bases of the junction left unmatched. Assay: immunoSEQ multiplex PCR; the TCRdb copy retains only in-frame clones and omits some. The repertoire includes about 170,000 clones, approximately 85% of them detected once, and approximately 7% sits in the top ten. The sequenced sample consisted of peripheral blood. This sequence originates from a man older than 75 with COVID-19, enrolled during active disease. The chain combines TRBV7-8 with TRBJ1-1, with 8 positions matching TRBD1. CDR3 bases: TGTGCCAGCAGCGCGGACAGGGCGGATACTGAAGCTTTCTTT. It encodes CASSADRADTEAFF.